This is a list of T cell receptor beta chains from one sample in a study of blood T cell repertoires in COVID-19. Measured with immunoSEQ multiplex PCR; TCRdb has only the in-frame clones, and not every one. The top ten hold about 0.76% of the sample, which has approximately 210,000 clones, 94% seen once. Sequencing used peripheral blood. These receptors were obtained from a young man with COVID-19, enrolled during active disease. Each CDR3 is given with its conserved first and last residue. D genes are given only for firm matches. The size of a clone is reported for some rows only, either as once, few or many, or as a class for expanded clones.

J: TRBJ1-1
D: .
size: .
V: TRBV30
CDR3: CAWSGDSTEAFF
DNA: TGTGCCTGGAGTGGCGACAGCACTGAAGCTTTCTTT

J: TRBJ2-3
D: .
size: .
V: TRBV12-3/TRBV12-4
CDR3: CASSLGGLQYF
DNA: TGTGCCAGCAGTTTAGGAGGATTGCAGTATTTT

J: TRBJ2-2
D: TRBD1
size: .
V: TRBV7-9
CDR3: CASSLGDRGTGELFF
DNA: TGTGCCAGCAGCTTAGGTGACAGGGGCACCGGGGAGCTGTTTTTT

J: TRBJ2-5
D: TRBD2
size: .
V: TRBV20-1
CDR3: CSASGGGQETQYF
DNA: TGCAGTGCTAGTGGGGGGGGCCAAGAGACCCAGTACTTC

J: TRBJ2-1
D: .
size: .
V: TRBV12-3/TRBV12-4
CDR3: CASSTGAHEQFF
DNA: TGTGCCAGCAGTACGGGAGCCCATGAGCAGTTCTTC

J: TRBJ1-5
D: TRBD1
size: .
V: TRBV3-1/TRBV3-2
CDR3: CASSRGQGNQPQHF
DNA: TGTGCCAGCAGCCGGGGACAGGGCAATCAGCCCCAGCATTTT

J: TRBJ2-3
D: TRBD2
size: .
V: TRBV7-9
CDR3: CASSLGLAGVGDTQYF
DNA: TGTGCCAGCAGCTTAGGACTAGCGGGGGTTGGAGATACGCAGTATTTT

J: TRBJ2-2
D: .
size: .
V: TRBV5-5
CDR3: CASSLAPQGRAGELFF
DNA: TGTGCCAGCAGCTTGGCCCCACAGGGTAGGGCCGGGGAGCTGTTTTTT

J: TRBJ2-1
D: .
size: .
V: TRBV6-1
CDR3: CASSDLLVDEQFF
DNA: TGTGCCAGCAGTGACCTTCTAGTCGATGAGCAGTTCTTC

J: TRBJ1-2
D: TRBD1
size: .
V: TRBV5-1
CDR3: CASSTGDRSNLNYGYTF
DNA: TGCGCCAGCAGCACCGGGGACAGATCCAATTTGAACTATGGCTACACCTTC

J: TRBJ2-7
D: .
size: .
V: TRBV1
CDR3: CTSSQDSGGGGIVYEQYF
DNA: TGCACCAGCAGCCAAGATAGCGGCGGGGGGGGAATCGTCTACGAGCAGTACTTC

J: TRBJ1-4
D: TRBD1
size: few
V: TRBV4-1
CDR3: CASSPKGASSTNEKLFF
DNA: TGCGCCAGCAGTCCAAAGGGGGCCAGCTCAACTAATGAAAAACTGTTTTTT

J: TRBJ1-6
D: .
size: .
V: TRBV15
CDR3: CATSGASGNSPLHF
DNA: TGTGCCACCAGCGGCGCCTCGGGGAATTCACCCCTCCACTTT

J: TRBJ2-7
D: .
size: .
V: TRBV19
CDR3: CASSIQGGAQILEQYF
DNA: TGTGCCAGTAGTATCCAAGGGGGGGCGCAGATACTTGAGCAGTACTTC

J: TRBJ1-1
D: TRBD1
size: .
V: TRBV7-9
CDR3: CASSPRGLGTEAFF
DNA: TGTGCCAGCAGTCCCAGGGGGCTGGGCACTGAAGCTTTCTTT

J: TRBJ1-2
D: .
size: .
V: TRBV7-9
CDR3: CASSLIGGDYGYTF
DNA: TGTGCCAGCAGCTTAATTGGGGGCGATTATGGCTACACCTTC

J: TRBJ2-3
D: .
size: .
V: TRBV27
CDR3: CASSLRREGPDTQYF
DNA: TGTGCCAGCAGTTTAAGGAGAGAGGGTCCAGATACGCAGTATTTT

J: TRBJ2-7
D: .
size: .
V: TRBV5-1
CDR3: CASSPGGLYEQYF
DNA: TGCGCCAGCAGCCCGGGGGGCCTATACGAGCAGTACTTC

J: TRBJ2-3
D: TRBD2
size: .
V: TRBV24-1
CDR3: CATSDGGGDTQYF
DNA: TGTGCCACCAGTGACGGGGGAGGGGATACGCAGTATTTT

J: TRBJ2-5
D: .
size: .
V: TRBV10-2
CDR3: CASSESTKTQYF
DNA: TGCGCCAGCAGTGAGTCCACAAAGACCCAGTACTTC

J: TRBJ2-5
D: TRBD2
size: .
V: TRBV6-2/TRBV6-3
CDR3: CASSYATGLSQETQYF
DNA: TGTGCCAGCAGTTACGCAACGGGACTAAGCCAAGAGACCCAGTACTTC

J: TRBJ1-2
D: .
size: .
V: TRBV7-2
CDR3: CASSSYDRWNYGYTF
DNA: TGTGCCAGCAGCTCCTACGACAGGTGGAACTATGGCTACACCTTC

J: TRBJ1-4
D: .
size: .
V: TRBV5-1
CDR3: CASSSYTALDGMFF
DNA: TGCGCCAGCAGCTCATACACGGCCCTGGACGGGATGTTTTTT

J: TRBJ1-3
D: .
size: .
V: TRBV5-1
CDR3: CASSFGALPQQNSAGNTIYF
DNA: TGCGCCAGCAGCTTTGGCGCCCTCCCACAGCAGAACTCTGCTGGAAACACCATATATTTT

J: TRBJ2-5
D: TRBD2
size: .
V: TRBV18
CDR3: CASSPPKSGGFQETQYF
DNA: TGTGCCAGCTCACCACCTAAAAGCGGGGGGTTCCAAGAGACCCAGTACTTC

J: TRBJ1-2
D: .
size: .
V: TRBV21-1
CDR3: CASTHRDTLWYGYTF
DNA: TGTGCCAGCACCCACCGGGACACCCTGTGGTATGGCTACACCTTC

J: TRBJ1-2
D: .
size: once
V: TRBV6-1
CDR3: CASSEARGYGYTF
DNA: TGTGCCAGCAGTGAAGCGAGAGGCTATGGCTACACCTTC

J: TRBJ2-7
D: TRBD2
size: .
V: TRBV27
CDR3: CASSLSVSGTYEQYF
DNA: TGTGCCAGCAGTTTATCGGTGAGCGGGACCTACGAGCAGTACTTC

J: TRBJ1-4
D: .
size: .
V: TRBV2
CDR3: CASSEGQLNEKLFF
DNA: TGTGCCAGCAGTGAAGGACAGCTGAATGAAAAACTGTTTTTT

J: TRBJ2-3
D: TRBD2
size: .
V: TRBV5-4
CDR3: CASSLSGETDTQYF
DNA: TGTGCCAGCAGCCTAAGCGGGGAGACAGATACGCAGTATTTT

J: TRBJ1-5
D: TRBD1
size: once
V: TRBV2
CDR3: CASSEGGGGHQPQHF
DNA: TGTGCCAGCAGTGAAGGAGGGGGCGGGCATCAGCCCCAGCATTTT

J: TRBJ2-7
D: .
size: .
V: TRBV11-2
CDR3: CASSRSGRSYEQYF
DNA: TGTGCCAGCAGCCGGAGCGGACGGTCCTACGAGCAGTACTTC

J: TRBJ2-5
D: .
size: few
V: TRBV9
CDR3: CASSALLSETQYF
DNA: TGTGCCAGCAGCGCCCTTTTGTCGGAGACCCAGTACTTC

J: TRBJ1-1
D: TRBD1
size: once
V: TRBV18
CDR3: CASSPLGTANTEAFF
DNA: TGTGCCAGCTCACCACTCGGGACAGCGAACACTGAAGCTTTCTTT

J: TRBJ1-5
D: .
size: .
V: TRBV5-5
CDR3: CASSLSPGGRQNQPQHF
DNA: TGTGCCAGCAGCCTCAGCCCGGGGGGTCGACAAAATCAGCCCCAGCATTTT

J: TRBJ2-5
D: TRBD2
size: .
V: TRBV5-6
CDR3: CASSLAAGGLETQYF
DNA: TGTGCCAGCAGCTTGGCTGCGGGGGGGCTAGAGACCCAGTACTTC

J: TRBJ2-5
D: TRBD1
size: .
V: TRBV5-1
CDR3: CASSLVGTGIETQYF
DNA: TGCGCCAGCAGCTTGGTCGGGACAGGGATAGAGACCCAGTACTTC

J: TRBJ2-7
D: .
size: .
V: TRBV5-6
CDR3: CASNPGESYEQYF
DNA: TGTGCCAGCAACCCGGGGGAGTCCTACGAGCAGTACTTC

J: TRBJ1-1
D: TRBD1
size: .
V: TRBV27
CDR3: CASDRGLNTEAFF
DNA: TGTGCCAGCGACAGGGGCCTGAACACTGAAGCTTTCTTT

J: TRBJ2-1
D: .
size: .
V: TRBV7-3
CDR3: CASSSIAGHNEQFF
DNA: TGTGCCAGCAGCTCGATAGCTGGCCACAATGAGCAGTTCTTC

J: TRBJ1-1
D: TRBD1
size: .
V: TRBV3-1/TRBV3-2
CDR3: CASSQGGTGVEAFF
DNA: TGTGCCAGCAGCCAAGGTGGGACAGGGGTTGAAGCTTTCTTT

J: TRBJ1-1
D: .
size: .
V: TRBV19
CDR3: CASSGQMNTEAFF
DNA: TGTGCCAGTAGTGGTCAGATGAACACTGAAGCTTTCTTT

J: TRBJ2-7
D: TRBD1
size: .
V: TRBV6-5
CDR3: CASRTGTGSTKQYF
DNA: TGTGCCAGCAGGACAGGGACAGGATCTACGAAGCAGTACTTC

J: TRBJ1-2
D: TRBD1
size: once
V: TRBV2
CDR3: CASRATGSDGYTF
DNA: TGTGCCAGCAGAGCGACAGGGTCTGATGGCTACACCTTC

J: TRBJ1-5
D: .
size: .
V: TRBV7-9
CDR3: CASSATASNQPQHF
DNA: TGTGCCAGCAGCGCCACAGCTAGCAATCAGCCCCAGCATTTT

J: TRBJ2-7
D: TRBD2
size: .
V: TRBV20-1
CDR3: CSARTSYEQYF
DNA: TGCAGTGCTCGGACTAGCTACGAGCAGTACTTC

J: TRBJ1-1
D: .
size: once
V: TRBV27
CDR3: CASSLSHGNTEAFF
DNA: TGTGCCAGCAGTTTATCTCACGGGAACACTGAAGCTTTCTTT

J: TRBJ2-1
D: .
size: .
V: TRBV19
CDR3: CASSIFSTRQDEQFF
DNA: TGTGCCAGTAGTATATTCTCTACACGGCAGGATGAGCAGTTCTTC

J: TRBJ1-2
D: TRBD1
size: .
V: TRBV2
CDR3: CASSEALRGSYGYTF
DNA: TGTGCCAGCAGTGAAGCGCTCAGGGGGAGCTATGGCTACACCTTC

J: TRBJ2-7
D: .
size: .
V: TRBV13
CDR3: CASSLVSEQYF
DNA: TGTGCCAGCAGCTTAGTTAGCGAGCAGTACTTC

J: TRBJ2-7
D: TRBD1
size: .
V: TRBV6-5
CDR3: CASSPTGGTLEQYF
DNA: TGTGCCAGCAGCCCAACAGGGGGGACCCTCGAGCAGTACTTC

J: TRBJ1-4
D: .
size: .
V: TRBV6-5
CDR3: CASGARLEKLFF
DNA: TGTGCCAGCGGGGCGCGATTGGAAAAACTGTTTTTT

J: TRBJ2-3
D: TRBD2
size: .
V: TRBV5-1
CDR3: CASSLPTSGGADTQYF
DNA: TGCGCCAGCAGCTTGCCGACTAGCGGGGGGGCGGATACGCAGTATTTT

J: TRBJ2-1
D: .
size: .
V: TRBV7-2
CDR3: CASSRPGTAKYNEQFF
DNA: TGTGCCAGCAGCCGCCCCGGGACTGCAAAATACAATGAGCAGTTCTTC

J: TRBJ1-1
D: TRBD1
size: .
V: TRBV5-1
CDR3: CASSLTQGYTEAFF
DNA: TGCGCCAGCAGCCTTACACAGGGGTACACTGAAGCTTTCTTT

J: TRBJ2-3
D: TRBD2
size: .
V: TRBV19
CDR3: CASSKGLAGSADTQYF
DNA: TGTGCCAGTAGTAAAGGACTAGCGGGGAGCGCAGATACGCAGTATTTT

J: TRBJ1-2
D: .
size: .
V: TRBV3-1/TRBV3-2
CDR3: CASSQDNGIDGYTF
DNA: TGTGCCAGCAGCCAAGATAACGGGATTGACGGCTACACCTTC

J: TRBJ2-3
D: .
size: .
V: TRBV5-4
CDR3: CASSVAQGTDTQYF
DNA: TGTGCCAGCAGCGTCGCGCAGGGCACAGATACGCAGTATTTT

J: TRBJ2-5
D: TRBD1
size: .
V: TRBV5-1
CDR3: CASSLVAGGPQETQYF
DNA: TGCGCCAGCAGCTTAGTGGCAGGGGGCCCGCAAGAGACCCAGTACTTC

J: TRBJ1-6
D: TRBD1
size: .
V: TRBV19
CDR3: CASSIDDRGDSPLHF
DNA: TGTGCCAGTAGTATTGATGACAGGGGAGACTCACCCCTCCACTTT